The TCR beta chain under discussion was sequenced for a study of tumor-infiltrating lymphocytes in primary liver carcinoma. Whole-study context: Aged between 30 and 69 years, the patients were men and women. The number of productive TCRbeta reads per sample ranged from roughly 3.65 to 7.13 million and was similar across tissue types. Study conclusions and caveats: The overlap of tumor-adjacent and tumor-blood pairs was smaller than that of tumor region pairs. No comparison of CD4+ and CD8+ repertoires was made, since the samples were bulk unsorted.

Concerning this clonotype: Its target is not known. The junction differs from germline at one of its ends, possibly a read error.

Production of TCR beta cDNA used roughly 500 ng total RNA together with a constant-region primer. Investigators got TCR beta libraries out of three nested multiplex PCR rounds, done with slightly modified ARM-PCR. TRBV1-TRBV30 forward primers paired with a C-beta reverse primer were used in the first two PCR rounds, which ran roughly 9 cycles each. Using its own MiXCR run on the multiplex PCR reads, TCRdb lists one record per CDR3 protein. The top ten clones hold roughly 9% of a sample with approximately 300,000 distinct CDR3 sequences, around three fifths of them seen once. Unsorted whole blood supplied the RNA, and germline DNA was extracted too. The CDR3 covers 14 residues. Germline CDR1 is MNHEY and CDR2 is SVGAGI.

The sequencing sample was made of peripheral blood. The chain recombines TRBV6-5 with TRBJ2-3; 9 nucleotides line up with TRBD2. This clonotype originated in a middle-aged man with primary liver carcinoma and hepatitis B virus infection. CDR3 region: CASKPSGVSDTQYF. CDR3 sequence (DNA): TGTGCCAGCAAGCCTAGCGGGGTGTCCGATACGCAGTATTTC.